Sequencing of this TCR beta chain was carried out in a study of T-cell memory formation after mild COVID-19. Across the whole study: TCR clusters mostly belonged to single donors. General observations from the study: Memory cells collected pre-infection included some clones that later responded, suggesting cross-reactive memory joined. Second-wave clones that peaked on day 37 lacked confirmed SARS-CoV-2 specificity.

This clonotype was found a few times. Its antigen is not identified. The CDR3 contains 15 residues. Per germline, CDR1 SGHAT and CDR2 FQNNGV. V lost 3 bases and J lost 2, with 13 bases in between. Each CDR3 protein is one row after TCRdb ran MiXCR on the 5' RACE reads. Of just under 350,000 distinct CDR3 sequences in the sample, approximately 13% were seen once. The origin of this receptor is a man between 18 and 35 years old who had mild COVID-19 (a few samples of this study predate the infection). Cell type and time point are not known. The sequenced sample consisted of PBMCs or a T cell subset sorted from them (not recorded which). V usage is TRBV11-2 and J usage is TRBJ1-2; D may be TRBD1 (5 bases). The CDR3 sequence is CASSLGHAYNYGYTF. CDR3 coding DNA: TGTGCCAGCAGCTTGGGGCATGCGTACAACTATGGCTACACCTTC.